The 20 T cell receptor beta chains below were found in one sample sequenced in a study of T cell repertoires in cytomegalovirus infection. TCRdb passed the reads through MiXCR, listing each CDR3 protein once. Among about 920,000 distinct CDR3 sequences, roughly 30% were seen once, and the ten largest hold roughly 13%. Their cognate antigens are unknown. The sample in question was cultured CD8+ T cells from PBMCs, obtained from culture after CMV antigen stimulation. All receptors come from a human donor in good health (CMV status not recorded). Some clones in this sample may be carry-over from other donors' samples.

The chain has TRBV6-1 and TRBJ2-7; TRBD1 matches 7 bases. This CDR3 comprises 18 residues. The ends lost 0 bases at V and 3 bases at J; junction bases unmatched: 14. Per germline, CDR1 MNHNS and CDR2 SASEGT. The CDR3 reads CASSEARRQGTSGYEQYF. CDR3 coding DNA: TGTGCCAGCAGTGAAGCTCGGAGACAGGGTACATCTGGCTACGAGCAGTACTTC.

This clonotype was recorded at least ten times. This chain uses TRBV12-3 or TRBV12-4 with TRBJ2-1, with TRBD2 matching 10 bases. The CDR3 consists of 17 residues. Unmatched junction bases numbered 11, after V lost 5 bases and J lost 4 bases. Here the CDR3 reads CASSHSPGLATYNEQFF. CDR3 nucleotides: TGTGCCAGCAGTCATTCTCCGGGACTAGCGACGTACAATGAGCAGTTCTTC.

This clonotype has just a few counts. The chain uses TRBV7-9 and TRBJ1-1; D remains unclear. CDR1 and CDR2 (germline): SEHNR, FQNEAQ (reference sequence). V lost 5 bases, J lost 6 bases, and 10 bases lay in between. The CDR3 is 12 amino acids. CDR3 nucleotides: TGTGCCAGCAGCCGTCCGAAGGCTGAAGCTTTCTTT. Its translation: CASSRPKAEAFF.

V gene TRBV5-6 combines with J gene TRBJ2-7, with 9 bases identical to TRBD2. This CDR3 region has 15 residues. V shed 3 bases, J shed 3 bases, and the junction held 7 bases outside the gene matches. The germline V gene encodes CDR1 SGHDT and CDR2 YYEEEE. CDR3 DNA sequence: TGTGCCAGCAGCTCGAGCGGGGGGCCTCTCTACGAGCAGTACGTC. It yields the protein CASSSSGGPLYEQYV.

CDR3 nucleotides: TGTGCCAGCAGTTTACGGTCCAGGGCCCATAATGAGCAGTTCTTC. Translation gives CASSLRSRAHNEQFF. V usage is TRBV27 and J usage is TRBJ2-1; D may be TRBD1 (5 bases). Trimming shortened V by 2 bases and J by 7 bases, and 15 bases separated the two germline ends. Germline CDR1 is MNHEY and CDR2 is SMNVEV (reference sequence). The CDR3 is 15 amino acids.

The rearrangement joins TRBV12-5 to TRBJ1-2; a possible D gene is TRBD1 (6 bases). The V gene's germline CDR1 is LGHNT and CDR2 FRNRAP. This CDR3 contains 13 residues. Trimming took 1 base from V and 8 from J, leaving 11 bases between them. The CDR3 DNA reads as TGTGCTAGTGGTTTGGCCCACAGGGAAGGCTACACCTTC. The encoded protein is CASGLAHREGYTF. The whole variable domain, remainder taken from reference TRBV12-5 and TRBJ1-2, is DARVTQTPRHKVTEMGQEVTMRCQPILGHNTVFWYRQTMMQGLELLAYFRNRAPLDDSGMPKDRFSAEMPDATLATLKIQPSEPRDSAVYFCASGLAHREGYTFGSGTRLTVV.

The table lists this clonotype with a few counts. The CDR3 sequence is CASSLGTPAVYGYTF. CDR3 in DNA: TGTGCCAGCAGTTTAGGGACACCGGCGGTCTATGGCTACACCTTC. This chain links TRBV12-3 or TRBV12-4 with TRBJ1-2, with a weak D call TRBD1 (5 bases). The CDR3 is made up of 15 amino acids. Trimming took off 1 base at V and 4 bases at J, with 13 bases between the two ends.

The sample holds many counts of this clonotype. This chain uses TRBV4-2 with TRBJ2-5; D is unclear. CDR3 length: 14 amino acids. V lost 2 bases to trimming and J lost 1 base, with 8 bases between them. Germline loops: CDR1 LGHNA, CDR2 YNFKEQ. The DNA of the CDR3 is TGTGCCAGCAGCCAAAACACCTTCCAAGAGACCCAGTACTTC. Encoded protein: CASSQNTFQETQYF.

The chain combines TRBV7-6 with TRBJ1-6; maybe TRBD1 (5 bases). Germline V gene sequence: CDR1 SGHVS, CDR2 FNYEAQ. Trimming removed 5 bases at V and 17 bases at J, with 16 bases between. The CDR3 sequence is 12 residues long. The CDR3 DNA reads TGTGCCAGCAGCCGAGGGGCACGCGGGGTCCACTTT. Translation: CASSRGARGVHF.

In its sample, this clonotype was seen a few times. This chain links TRBV5-6 with TRBJ1-1; D gene unclear. Trimming removed 3 bases from V and 0 bases from J, with 18 bases in between. The CDR3 is made up of 17 amino acids. Germline V gene data show CDR1 as SGHDT and CDR2 as YYEEEE. The CDR3 nucleotides are TGTGCCAGCAGCTCAATGATGTCAGGTTGGTTGAACACTGAAGCTTTCTTT. Its protein product is CASSSMMSGWLNTEAFF.

V is TRBV4-1 and J is TRBJ2-1; the D gene is possibly TRBD1 (6 bases). CDR1 and CDR2 (germline): MGHRA, YSYEKL. This CDR3 region has 12 residues. V lost 4 bases to trimming and J lost 10 bases, with 11 bases between them. The CDR3 is CASSLTGQEQFF. CDR3 DNA: TGCGCCAGCAGCCTTACAGGGCAGGAGCAGTTCTTC.

Remarks on this clonotype: A read error may account for a junction end that differs from germline. The CDR3 sequence is CVSRTGTGFFDEQFF. The DNA for the CDR3 is TGTGTCAGCCGAACCGGGACAGGGTTTTTTGATGAGCAGTTCTTC. This chain joins TRBV7-6 and TRBJ2-1; 9 bases line up with TRBD1. This CDR3 spans 15 amino acids. Germline CDR1 SGHVS, CDR2 FNYEAQ.

This chain joins TRBV10-3 and TRBJ2-7; D might be TRBD1 (6 bases). Germline-derived CDR1 and CDR2 are ENHRY and SYGVKD. The CDR3 has 13 residues. Trimming left V 6 bases short and J 2 bases short, with 11 bases between. DNA for the CDR3: TGTGCCATCAGCCGGGACACTACCTACGAGCAGTACGTC. This encodes CAISRDTTYEQYV.

The chain is built from TRBV15 and TRBJ2-1, with D possibly called TRBD1 or TRBD2 (6 bases each). The CDR3 length is 16 residues. V lost 5 bases to trimming and J lost 0 bases, with 14 bases between them. Germline CDR1 reads LNHNV; CDR2 reads YYDKDF (reference sequence). The CDR3: CATSEGGPGSYNEQFF. The CDR3 nucleotides read TGTGCCACCAGCGAAGGGGGGCCCGGCTCCTACAATGAGCAGTTCTTC.

This clonotype has more than one count but fewer than ten. V is TRBV29-1 and J is TRBJ1-2; TRBD1 matches at 7 bases. The CDR3 loop spans 13 amino acids. Germline CDR1 and CDR2: SQVTM and ANQGSEA. With 7 bases clipped from V and 3 bases from J, the junction kept 8 bases outside the gene matches. The CDR3 spells CSAETGTDYGYTF. The CDR3 DNA sequence: TGCAGCGCAGAAACCGGGACAGACTATGGCTACACCTTC.

Regarding this clonotype: This sequence may be a read error, since a much larger clone differs from it by one base. The V and J genes are TRBV7-2 and TRBJ2-3; TRBD2 aligns across 11 bases. Trimming cost V 1 base and J 9 bases; bases outside gene matches: 15. Germline assignment: CDR1 SGHTA and CDR2 FQGNSA. The CDR3 runs 18 residues. The CDR3 sequence is CASSLGVAGGPQEETQYF. CDR3 in DNA: TGTGCCAGCAGCTTAGGGGTAGCGGGGGGGCCCCAGGAAGAAACGCAGTATTTT.

J is TRBJ1-2 and V is TRBV19, with a tentative D call TRBD1 (6 bases). The V end lost 7 bases, the J end lost 6 bases, and 9 bases lay between the germline ends. CDR1 and CDR2 from the germline V gene are LNHDA and SQIVND (reference sequence). The length of the CDR3 is 11 residues. The CDR3 DNA reads TGTGCCAGTATGGCAGGGGATGGCTACACCTTC. It yields the protein CASMAGDGYTF.

This sequence joins TRBV4-1 and TRBJ1-1; D gene ambiguous. Trimming left V 4 bases short and J 1 base short, with 10 bases between. The CDR3 runs 14 residues. CDR1 is MGHRA, CDR2 YSYEKL, per germline. CDR3 nucleotide sequence: TGCGCCAGCAGCCTAATTCTTCAGAACACTGAAGCTTTCTTT. Translation: CASSLILQNTEAFF.

The table lists this clonotype with a few counts. The gene calls are TRBV7-9 and TRBJ1-1, with D possibly matching TRBD1 (6 bases). Germline CDR1 reads SEHNR; CDR2 reads FQNEAQ (reference sequence). V lost 5 bases and J lost 5, with 15 bases in between. CDR3 size: 14 residues. CDR3 protein: CASSPGPGVTEAFF. The CDR3 DNA reads as TGTGCCAGCAGCCCGGGACCAGGGGTAACTGAAGCTTTCTTT.

This clonotype appeared many times. Here the CDR3 DNA reads TGTGCCAGCAGCTTAGCACTATTTCCCTACAATGAGCAGTTCTTC. Translated: CASSLALFPYNEQFF. The rearrangement uses TRBV7-6 and TRBJ2-1; D is ambiguous. CDR1 and CDR2 from the germline V gene are SGHVS and FNYEAQ. CDR3 length: 15 residues. The V and J ends lost 0 bases and 2 bases respectively, with 8 bases between them.